A selection of T cell receptor beta chains follows, all from one sample in a study of Siglec-9 on CD8 T cells in melanoma. Assay used: immunoSEQ multiplex PCR; TCRdb lists only in-frame clones, some missing. The top ten clones hold under 2% of a sample with more than 30,000 clones, 65% to 85% of them seen once. Sequenced sample: Siglec-9- CD8+ T cells sorted from blood. The receptors derive from a human donor in good health. Each CDR3 is given with its conserved first and last residue. Only part of the rows carry a size: once, few, many, or a class if the clone is expanded.

j_call v_call clone_size cdr3_aa
TRBJ2-5 TRBV7-9 . CASSLELSEETQYF
TRBJ1-1 TRBV7-9 few CASSLLQDQDTEAFF
TRBJ2-5 TRBV4-2 . CASSLTSGWEETQYF
TRBJ2-1 TRBV15 . CATRGDNEQFF
TRBJ2-5 TRBV27 . CASSLMGGETQYF
TRBJ1-5 TRBV29-1 few CSVVGGGGQPQHF
TRBJ2-7 TRBV13 . CASSLQRSYEQYF
TRBJ2-1 TRBV28 . CASREIGTTSYNEQFF
TRBJ1-1 TRBV7-9 . CASSLGTEAFF
TRBJ2-7 TRBV7-9 . CASSEEEGRLAGDNEQYF
TRBJ2-7 TRBV5-6 . CASSLEPFYEQYF
TRBJ2-1 TRBV11-2 . CASSISGSEQFF
TRBJ1-5 TRBV10-3 . CAISERTGGQPQHF
TRBJ1-1 TRBV18 . CASSPRTGNTEAFF
TRBJ2-3 TRBV11-3 . CASSLGVSGTDTQYF
TRBJ1-4 TRBV4-1 . CASSHPGQGGEKLFF
TRBJ1-4 TRBV19 . CASGDSPEKLFF
TRBJ1-1 TRBV4-1 . CASSLPATAEMNTEAFF
TRBJ2-7 TRBV4-1 . CASSPKQGYYTYEQYF
TRBJ1-3 TRBV7-2 once CASSLGPYSGNTIYF
TRBJ1-2 TRBV10-2 once CASSARVFNYGYTF
TRBJ1-5 TRBV10-3 . CAISESGTVNQPQHF
TRBJ2-7 TRBV11-3 . CASSPRTSGMTYEQYF
TRBJ2-2 TRBV5-6 . CASSPTTGELFF
TRBJ2-1 TRBV9 . CASSVDPLAESYNEQFF
TRBJ2-5 TRBV7-3 . CASSLSATGSSEETQYF
TRBJ1-1 TRBV30 few CAWSHMGVEAFF
TRBJ2-5 TRBV6-5 . CASSYSITGETQYF
TRBJ1-1 TRBV4-1 . CASSSGTGGVKNTEAFF
TRBJ1-2 TRBV7-8 . CASSDSTGQGAYTF
TRBJ2-3 TRBV28 . CASSLRTGIGTDTQYF
TRBJ2-3 TRBV2 . CASRPSGVTDTQYF
TRBJ1-5 TRBV6-1 . CASSEEGVGGQPQHF
TRBJ2-1 TRBV11-2 . CASRPSDNYNEQFF
TRBJ2-7 TRBV4-2 . CASSRAGDEQYF
TRBJ2-2 TRBV2 . CASRDFTLFF
TRBJ1-2 TRBV29-1 . CSATGGEDPPGYGYTF
TRBJ1-1 TRBV19 . CASSIWGGAGTEAFF
TRBJ1-2 TRBV27 once CASSLSGWQVEERRNGYTF
TRBJ2-7 TRBV7-9 . CASSPPGSSYEQYF
TRBJ2-5 TRBV11-2 . CASSLVNGGRETQYF
TRBJ2-2 TRBV6-4 . CASRTGDTGELFF
TRBJ1-4 TRBV9 few CASSGKDGHEKLFF
TRBJ2-5 TRBV10-2 . CASSVSGGEGETQYF
TRBJ2-7 TRBV7-8 . CASSPGTGTLYEQYF
TRBJ2-2 TRBV2 . CASNTGTGMTSASGAGELFF